The T cell receptor (beta chain) under discussion was sequenced for a study of Graves' ophthalmopathy and Graves' hyperthyroidism. A remark on this clonotype: Its antigen is currently unknown.

The germline gives CDR1 SNHLY, CDR2 FYNNEI. Unmatched junction bases numbered 3, after V lost 2 bases and J lost 5 bases. The CDR3 has 14 amino acids. If no ophthalmopathy appeared within 18 months of follow-up, hyperthyroidism was termed stable. Pregnant or lactating patients and those with other autoimmune diseases or uncontrolled infections were excluded. Someone took the PBMCs out of approximately 9 ml of fresh peripheral blood. The authors amplified TCR beta CDR3 regions from RNA transcripts. The first-round RT-PCR employed HTBI primers together with the Qiagen OneStep RT-PCR kit. A multiplex PCR was then performed as the second round. TCRdb re-analysed the multiplex PCR reads in MiXCR, keeping a single row per CDR3 protein. The sample has hundreds of thousands of distinct CDR3 sequences; 22% are singletons. Study outcomes and limitations: Ophthalmopathy and stable hyperthyroidism were discriminated by a 13-signature model, with over 85% sensitivity and about 84% specificity.

The TCR sequence derives from a woman aged 18 to 35 with stable Graves' hyperthyroidism. Some clones in this sample may be carry-over from other donors' samples. The V and J genes are TRBV2 and TRBJ2-5; TRBD2 matches 9 bases. Input material: peripheral blood. The CDR3 sequence is CASSESRGGETQYF. The CDR3 DNA sequence: TGTGCCAGCAGTGAATCGCGGGGGGGTGAGACCCAGTACTTC.